One and the same sample provided the 19 T cell receptor beta chains below, sequenced in a study of shared clonotypes between healthy human individuals. The protocol was immunoSEQ multiplex PCR, while the TCRdb copy is restricted to in-frame clones and leaves out a portion. The sample has 2 million to 3 million clones; more than 85% are singletons. The source material was naive CD4+ T cells from PBMCs. As to subset: CD45RA+ positively selected. These receptors all stem from a man aged 18 to 30 in good health. Some clones in this sample may be carry-over from other donors' samples.

As for this clone: This CDR3 is also generated by other DNA sequences in the sample. J is TRBJ2-5 and V is TRBV10-3, with a possible D match to TRBD1 (5 bases). The V and J ends lost 0 bases and 5 bases respectively, with 10 bases between them. The germline V gene has CDR1 ENHRY and CDR2 SYGVKD. The CDR3 extends over 14 amino acids. CDR3 in DNA: TGTGCCATCAGTGAGTCAACAGGTCGGGAGACCCAGTACTTC. It is translated as CAISESTGRETQYF.

The V and J genes are TRBV11-2 and TRBJ2-5; perhaps TRBD1 as D (6 bases). CDR3 length: 13 residues. With 5 bases removed from V and 1 base from J, the gap between germline ends came to 8 bases. The germline CDR1 and CDR2 sequences are SGHAT and FQNNGV. CDR3 loop: CASSRTVQETQYF. CDR3 sequence (DNA): TGTGCCAGCAGCCGGACAGTCCAAGAGACCCAGTACTTC.

V usage is TRBV15 and J usage is TRBJ1-3; 7 bases are a match to TRBD1. Per the germline V gene, CDR1 is LNHNV and CDR2 is YYDKDF (reference sequence). The CDR3 has 16 residues. J was trimmed by 2 bases and V by 2 bases; bases with no gene match: 6. The chain's CDR3 is CATSRTPGTAGNTIYF. In nucleotides, the CDR3 is TGTGCCACCAGCAGAACCCCCGGGACAGCTGGAAACACCATATATTTT.

The chain joins TRBV4-1 to TRBJ2-7; possibly TRBD2 for D (5 bases). This CDR3 has 15 residues. CDR1 and CDR2 (germline): MGHRA, YSYEKL. Between the trimmed V and J ends, which lost 0 bases and 6 bases, there was a span of 15 bases. The CDR3 protein is CASSQDPRGFSEQYF. The CDR3 DNA reads as TGCGCCAGCAGCCAAGATCCTCGGGGTTTTAGCGAGCAGTACTTC.

This chain joins TRBV7-8 and TRBJ2-7; 7 bases are shared with TRBD1. This CDR3 has 15 amino acids. Per germline, CDR1 SGHVS and CDR2 FQNEAQ. V gave up 5 bases and J gave up 2 bases; unmatched junction bases: 9. CDR3 nucleotide sequence: TGTGCCAGCAGCACTCCGGGACAGCGAGCCTACGAGCAGTACTTC. This translates into CASSTPGQRAYEQYF.

The chain carries TRBV5-1 and TRBJ2-5; 7 nucleotides line up with TRBD1. Per the germline V gene, CDR1 is SGHRS and CDR2 is YFSETQ. This CDR3 contains 15 residues. Trimming cost V 4 bases and J 5 bases; bases outside gene matches: 11. The CDR3: CASSVGQNGVETQYF. The CDR3 DNA reads TGCGCCAGCAGCGTGGGACAGAATGGGGTGGAGACCCAGTACTTC.

This chain connects TRBV5-5 to TRBJ1-3; D might be TRBD1 (5 bases). This CDR3 contains 16 residues. V dropped 6 bases and J dropped 0 bases, with 16 bases sitting between them. Germline-derived CDR1 and CDR2 are SGHKS and YYEKEE (reference sequence). CDR3 sequence reads: CASTLGEFSSGNTIYF. The CDR3 DNA sequence: TGTGCCAGCACCTTAGGGGAGTTTTCCTCTGGAAACACCATATATTTT.

V usage is TRBV19 and J usage is TRBJ2-6; tentative D call: TRBD1 (7 bases). The germline V gene has CDR1 LNHDA and CDR2 SQIVND (reference sequence). Trimming stripped 4 bases from V and 3 bases from J, with 13 bases between. The CDR3 contains 16 residues. The CDR3 nucleotides are TGTGCCAGTAGTAGCTACAGGGGAGGTGGGGCCAACGTCCTGACTTTC. Translation: CASSSYRGGGANVLTF. Full variable domain (outside the CDR3, taken from reference TRBV19 and TRBJ2-6): DGGITQSPKYLFRKEGQNVTLSCEQNLNHDAMYWYRQDPGQGLRLIYYSQIVNDFQKGDIAEGYSVSREKKESFPLTVTSAQKNPTAFYLCASSSYRGGGANVLTFGAGSRLTVL.

V gene TRBV28 combines with J gene TRBJ2-2; D not certain. The CDR3 extends over 12 amino acids. The germline V gene has CDR1 MDHEN and CDR2 SYDVKM. V was pared by 3 bases and J by 12 bases, with 11 bases between. The CDR3 here is CASSFGPGKLFF. CDR3 bases: TGTGCCAGCAGTTTCGGCCCCGGCAAGCTGTTTTTT.

V gene TRBV27 combines with J gene TRBJ2-5; D remains unclear. From germline, CDR1 is MNHEY and CDR2 SMNVEV (reference sequence). This CDR3 contains 15 residues. V was pared by 5 bases and J by 4 bases, with 17 bases between. The CDR3: CASSRQWSGRETQYF. CDR3 coding DNA: TGTGCCAGCAGTCGTCAATGGAGTGGTAGAGAGACCCAGTACTTC.

The chain uses TRBV19 and TRBJ1-2, with TRBD1 as a possible D gene (5 bases). Germline CDR1 LNHDA, CDR2 SQIVND (reference sequence). The CDR3 has 13 amino acids. Trimming shortened V by 4 bases and J by 8 bases, and 14 bases separated the two germline ends. CDR3 nucleotide sequence: TGTGCCAGTAGTAGGGGGATTTTCGTCGGCTACACCTTC. As protein: CASSRGIFVGYTF.

The CDR3, as DNA: TGTGCCTGGAATGGACTAGCGGGTTACAATGAGCAGTTCTTC. Its protein is CAWNGLAGYNEQFF. The chain recombines TRBV30 with TRBJ2-1, with TRBD2 identical over 11 bases. The CDR3 sequence is 14 residues long. CDR1 and CDR2 from the germline V gene are GTSNPN and SVGIG (reference sequence). V lost 4 bases and J lost 4; bases outside the gene matches: 3.

The J gene is TRBJ2-3, the V gene TRBV4-3; D is perhaps TRBD2 (6 bases). Germline V gives CDR1 LGHNA, CDR2 YSLEER. This CDR3 spans 16 amino acids. V dropped 2 bases and J dropped 2 bases, with 14 bases sitting between them. CDR3 in amino acids: CASSQQYGGATDTQYF. CDR3 sequence (DNA): TGCGCCAGCAGCCAACAATACGGCGGGGCCACAGATACGCAGTATTTT.

The V and J genes are TRBV7-9 and TRBJ2-3, with D hard to call. The CDR3 contains 12 residues. The germline V gene encodes CDR1 SEHNR and CDR2 FQNEAQ (reference sequence). The V end lost 5 bases, the J end lost 7 bases, and 10 bases lay between the germline ends. CDR3 sequence reads: CASSPSGNTQYF. The CDR3 DNA sequence: TGTGCCAGCAGCCCCTCTGGAAATACGCAGTATTTT. The complete variable domain, with remaining parts taken from reference TRBV7-9 and TRBJ2-3, reads DTGVSQNPRHKITKRGQNVTFRCDPISEHNRLYWYRQTLGQGPEFLTYFQNEAQLEKSRLLSDRFSAERPKGSFSTLEIQRTEQGDSAMYLCASSPSGNTQYFGPGTRLTVL.

The chain has TRBV18 and TRBJ1-1; D might be TRBD1 (5 bases). The length of the CDR3 is 14 residues. Germline lookup yields CDR1 KGHSH and CDR2 LQKENI. Trimming shortened V by 5 bases and J by 3 bases, and 13 bases separated the two germline ends. The CDR3 nucleotides are TGTGCCAGCTCAGTGGCAGTGGGGGACACTGAAGCTTTCTTT. It encodes CASSVAVGDTEAFF.

With regard to this clone: Other DNA sequences in the same sample also yield this CDR3. The rearrangement joins TRBV19 to TRBJ2-7; TRBD1 agrees at 9 bases. V lost 5 bases to trimming and J lost 1 base; unmatched junction nucleotides: 3. Per germline, CDR1 LNHDA and CDR2 SQIVND (reference sequence). The CDR3 has 14 residues. The CDR3 nucleotides read TGTGCCAGTAGTCGACAGGGGGGTTCCTACGAGCAGTACTTC. Its protein product is CASSRQGGSYEQYF.

This chain links TRBV18 with TRBJ1-1, with D unclear. This CDR3 has 16 residues. V lost 2 bases, J lost 1 base, and 14 bases lay in between. Germline V lookup: CDR1 KGHSH, CDR2 LQKENI. The CDR3 nucleotides read TGTGCCAGCTCACCATCGTTGCGGCAGTCGAACACTGAAGCTTTCTTT. Encoded protein: CASSPSLRQSNTEAFF. The full variable domain, in which reference TRBV18 and TRBJ1-1 provide the parts outside the CDR3, is NAGVMQNPRHLVRRRGQEARLRCSPMKGHSHVYWYRQLPEEGLKFMVYLQKENIIDESGMPKERFSAEFPKEGPSILRIQQVVRGDSAAYFCASSPSLRQSNTEAFFGQGTRLTVV.

This chain links TRBV6-5 with TRBJ2-1, with no clear D. Germline lookup yields CDR1 MNHEY and CDR2 SVGAGI. The CDR3 has 15 amino acids. Trimming pared 0 bases from V and 7 bases from J, leaving 13 bases between. The CDR3 here is CASSYSPVGYNEQFF. In DNA, the CDR3 is TGTGCCAGCAGTTACTCGCCGGTAGGGTATAATGAGCAGTTCTTC.

The chain couples TRBV19 to TRBJ1-5; D gene ambiguous. V was shortened by 7 bases and J by 0 bases, with 13 bases between the two germline ends. The CDR3 is made up of 15 amino acids. From germline, CDR1 is LNHDA and CDR2 SQIVND (reference sequence). CDR3 region: CASTRSDYSNQPQHF. The CDR3 nucleotides are TGTGCCAGTACCCGGTCGGACTATAGCAATCAGCCCCAGCATTTT.